A selection of T cell receptor beta chains follows, all from one sample in a study of PD-1 blockade in classical Hodgkin lymphoma. Profiled with immunoSEQ multiplex PCR; TCRdb holds only in-frame clones, not every one. Of some 15,000 clones in the sample, around 88% were seen once. Source: peripheral blood mononuclear cells (PBMCs), taken before the second cycle of nivolumab. These receptors all come from a human donor with classical Hodgkin lymphoma. Both conserved end residues are part of each CDR3. The D gene is left open where the match is weak. Where a row states a size, it is once, few, many or the class of an expanded clone; other rows omit it.

>TRBD1|NA|TRBJ2-1|TRBV13
TGTGCCAGCAGCCTCGCCGGGACAGGGGGCAATGAGCAGTTCTTC
CASSLAGTGGNEQFF
>TRBD1|NA|TRBJ1-3|TRBV6-5
TGTGCCAGCAGTTACTCGATCACAGGGGGCGGAAACACCATATATTTT
CASSYSITGGGNTIYF
>TRBD2|NA|TRBJ2-1|TRBV9
TGTGCCAGCAGCGCCCCGGGGACTAGCAGTTACAATGAGCAGTTCTTC
CASSAPGTSSYNEQFF
>NA|NA|TRBJ1-1|TRBV25-1
TGTGCCAGCAGTGCAAGGTCGAACACTGAAGCTTTCTTT
CASSARSNTEAFF
>NA|NA|TRBJ2-2|TRBV9
TGTGCCAGCAGCGTAGCGCCGACAGCGGCCACCGGGGAGCTGTTTTTT
CASSVAPTAATGELFF
>NA|NA|TRBJ2-5|TRBV5-1
TGCGCCAGCAGCTTTACAGTTCAAGAGACCCAGTACTTC
CASSFTVQETQYF
>NA|once|TRBJ1-6|TRBV15
TGTGCCACCAGCAGAGTATACGGAGGGAACCTTTATGGAACTTCACCCCTCCACTTT
CATSRVYGGNLYGTSPLHF
>NA|NA|TRBJ1-4|TRBV28
TGTGCCAGCAGTTTTGGCGGGGACCTTAATGAAAAACTGTTTTTT
CASSFGGDLNEKLFF
>NA|medium-sized|TRBJ2-7|TRBV7-9
TGTGCCAGCAGCTCACCAGACGGGAGCTACGAGCAGTACTTC
CASSSPDGSYEQYF
>NA|NA|TRBJ1-3|TRBV5-1
TGCGCCAGCAGCTCAGCCACAGGGTTCGGGCGAAACACCATATATTTT
CASSSATGFGRNTIYF
>NA|NA|TRBJ1-2|TRBV27
TGTGCCAGCAGTTTGAGACCCAGAGTTTCTAACTATGGCTACACCTTC
CASSLRPRVSNYGYTF
>TRBD1|NA|TRBJ2-3|TRBV7-9
TGTGCCAGCAGCTTGGGCAACGGACAGGGGGCGGCAGATACGCAGTATTTT
CASSLGNGQGAADTQYF
>TRBD1|NA|TRBJ2-4|TRBV25-1
TGTGCCAGCAGTCCCACCGGGACAGGGGGCATTCAGTACTTC
CASSPTGTGGIQYF
>TRBD1|NA|TRBJ2-5|TRBV7-2
TGTGCCAGCAGCTTAGGACAGGGGTTCGAGACCCAGTACTTC
CASSLGQGFETQYF
>TRBD2|once|TRBJ2-7|TRBV5-1
TGCGCCAGCAGCCCTCAAGCGGGGCGCTACGAGCAGTACTTC
CASSPQAGRYEQYF
>TRBD1|NA|TRBJ1-2|TRBV15
TGTGCCACCAGCAGAGATAGGACAGGGTTATACTATGGCTACACCTTC
CATSRDRTGLYYGYTF
>NA|NA|TRBJ2-7|TRBV5-6
TGTGCCAGCAGCCGCAAGGGGTCCTACGAGCAGTACTTC
CASSRKGSYEQYF
>NA|NA|TRBJ1-6|TRBV9
TGTGCCAGCAGCACAGGGCGGCAGGTACTTAGTAATTCACCCCTCCACTTT
CASSTGRQVLSNSPLHF
>NA|NA|TRBJ2-5|TRBV29-1
TGCAGCGTTGATCCCTTAGGGGGGGGGTTCCAAGAGACCCAGTACTTC
CSVDPLGGGFQETQYF
>NA|NA|TRBJ1-1|TRBV18
TGTGCCAGCTCACTGGACAGTAACACTGAAGCTTTCTTT
CASSLDSNTEAFF
>NA|few|TRBJ1-1|TRBV12-5
TGTGCTAGTGGTTTTAGGCTGGCTGAAGCTTTCTTT
CASGFRLAEAFF
>TRBD1|NA|TRBJ2-7|TRBV7-2
TGTGCCAGCAGCTTAGGGGGACAGGGCAAGCAGTACTTC
CASSLGGQGKQYF
>NA|NA|TRBJ1-1|TRBV5-6
TGTGCCAGCAGCTTGGCAGGGAGCACTGAAGCTTTCTTT
CASSLAGSTEAFF
>NA|few|TRBJ2-1|TRBV27
TGTGCCGTAGGCTCCGGTGCAGTTGAGCAGTTCTTC
CAVGSGAVEQFF
>TRBD1|NA|TRBJ1-1|TRBV5-1
TGCGCCAGCAGCCCCGGGACAGGGGTCACTGAAGCTTTCTTT
CASSPGTGVTEAFF
>NA|once|TRBJ2-3|TRBV9
TGTGCCAGCAGCCTGTGGGGAGGCACGCAGTATTTT
CASSLWGGTQYF
>TRBD2|NA|TRBJ2-3|TRBV12-5
TGTGCTAGTGGTTTGCCCGGGACTAGCATTAGAGATACGCAGTATTTT
CASGLPGTSIRDTQYF
>NA|NA|TRBJ2-3|TRBV4-1
TGCGCCAGCAGCCAGGGACCGGGGGAAACTAGCACAGATACGCAGTATTTT
CASSQGPGETSTDTQYF
>NA|few|TRBJ1-2|TRBV19
TGTGCCAGTAGTCCATACGGACAGCCCAACTATGGCTACACCTTC
CASSPYGQPNYGYTF
>NA|NA|TRBJ2-5|TRBV7-6
TGTGCCAGCAGCTTAGAGCAGGAGACCCAGTACTTC
CASSLEQETQYF
>TRBD1|NA|TRBJ2-7|TRBV5-1
TGCGCCAGCAGCTTGGAGACAGGGGACTCCTTTCACTACTCCTACGAGCAGTACTTC
CASSLETGDSFHYSYEQYF
>TRBD2|NA|TRBJ2-5|TRBV5-4
TGTGCCAGCAGCTTGGTGCGGGGGGTCCAAGAGACCCAGTACTTC
CASSLVRGVQETQYF
>NA|few|TRBJ1-6|TRBV28
TGTGCCAGCAGTTCCCCAGGGTTCGGCTCACCCCTCCACTTT
CASSSPGFGSPLHF
>TRBD2|NA|TRBJ2-1|TRBV19
TGTGCCAGTAGTTTCCGGACTAGCGGGGGGCGAAGTTACAATGAGCAGTTCTTC
CASSFRTSGGRSYNEQFF
>TRBD2|NA|TRBJ2-7|TRBV10-3
TGTGCCAGCGGGACTAGCGAGTACGAGCAGTACTTC
CASGTSEYEQYF
>NA|NA|TRBJ1-6|TRBV5-1
TGTGCCAGCAGCTTGCAGTATGGCGTTAATTCACCCCTCCACTTT
CASSLQYGVNSPLHF
>TRBD2|NA|TRBJ2-5|TRBV10-2
TGCGCCAGCAGGGGCCACGCCGGGGGGGAGTCAGAGACCCAGTACTTC
CASRGHAGGESETQYF
>NA|few|TRBJ1-1|TRBV2
TGTGCCAGCAGAATGGGACAATCCACTGAAGCTTTCTTT
CASRMGQSTEAFF
>TRBD1|NA|TRBJ1-5|TRBV5-1
TGCGCCAGCAGCCCACTGGGACAGCCGAATCAGCCCCAGCATTTT
CASSPLGQPNQPQHF
>NA|NA|TRBJ1-6|TRBV5-6
TGTGCCAGCAGCTTGTTACAGATTAGAGATTCACCCCTCCACTTT
CASSLLQIRDSPLHF
>NA|NA|TRBJ1-6|TRBV6-6
TGTGCCAGCAGTGCACAGGGAAGTTGGGGTTCACCCCTCCACTTT
CASSAQGSWGSPLHF